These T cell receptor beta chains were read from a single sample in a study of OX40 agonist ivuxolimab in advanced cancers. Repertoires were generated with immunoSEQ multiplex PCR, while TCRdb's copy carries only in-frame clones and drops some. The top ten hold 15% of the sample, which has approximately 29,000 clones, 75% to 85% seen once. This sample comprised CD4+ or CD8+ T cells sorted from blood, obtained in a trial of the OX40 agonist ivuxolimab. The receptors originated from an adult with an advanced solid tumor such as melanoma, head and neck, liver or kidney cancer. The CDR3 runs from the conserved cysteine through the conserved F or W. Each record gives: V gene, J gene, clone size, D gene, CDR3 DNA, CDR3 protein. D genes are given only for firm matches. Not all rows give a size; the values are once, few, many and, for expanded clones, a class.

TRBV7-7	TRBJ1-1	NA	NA	TGTGCCAGCAGCCCGACAGATCTGAACACTGAAGCTTTCTTT	CASSPTDLNTEAFF
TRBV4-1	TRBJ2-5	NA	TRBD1	TGCGCCAGCAGCCAAGATTTCCGGGACAGGGTCCCCCAAGAGACCCAGTACTTC	CASSQDFRDRVPQETQYF
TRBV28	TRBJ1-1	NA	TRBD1	TGTGCCAGCAGTTTAGGGAAAACAGGGGGCAGCGGAAAAGCTTTCTTT	CASSLGKTGGSGKAFF
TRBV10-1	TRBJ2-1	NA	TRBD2	TGCGCCAGCGTAATCCTAGCGGGGGGGCCTGACAATGAGCAGTTCTTC	CASVILAGGPDNEQFF
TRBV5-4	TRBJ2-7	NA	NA	TGTGCCAGCAGCGGGTCCCAATCCTACGAGCAGTACTTC	CASSGSQSYEQYF
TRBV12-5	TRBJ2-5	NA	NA	TGTGCTAGTGCTTCATCGGGGGAGACCCAGTACTTC	CASASSGETQYF
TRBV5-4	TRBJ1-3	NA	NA	TGTGCCAGCAGCCCCGGAGACAGACCCTCTGGAAACACCATATATTTT	CASSPGDRPSGNTIYF
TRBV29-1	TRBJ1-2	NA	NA	TGCAGCGCCCCGGGGGGGGACTATGGCTACACCTTC	CSAPGGDYGYTF
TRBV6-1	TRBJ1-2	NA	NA	TGTGCCAGCAGTCCCGATGCGGGGGCAAACTATGGCTACACCTTC	CASSPDAGANYGYTF
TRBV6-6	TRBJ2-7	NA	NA	TGTGCCAGCAGCCTCGGACAGCTGTACGAGCAGTACTTC	CASSLGQLYEQYF
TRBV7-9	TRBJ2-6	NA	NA	TGTGCCAGCAGCCCCCTAAGGCTCTCTGGGGCCAACGTCCTGACTTTC	CASSPLRLSGANVLTF
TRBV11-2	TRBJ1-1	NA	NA	TGTGCCAGCAGCTTATCCCAAGTGATTGGGGCTTTCTTT	CASSLSQVIGAFF
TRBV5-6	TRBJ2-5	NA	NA	TGTGCCAGCAGCTTGGGCAGGGAAGAGACCCAGTACTTC	CASSLGREETQYF
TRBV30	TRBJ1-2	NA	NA	TGTGCCTGGAGTGTACAGATCGAGTCTGGCTACACCTTC	CAWSVQIESGYTF
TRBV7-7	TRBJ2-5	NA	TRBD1	TGTGCCAGCAGCTTAGGGGCAGGGGGCGAATGGGAGACCCAGTACTTC	CASSLGAGGEWETQYF
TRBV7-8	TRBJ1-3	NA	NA	TGTGCCAGCAGCTTAGGTACAAGCTCTGGAAACACCATATATTTT	CASSLGTSSGNTIYF
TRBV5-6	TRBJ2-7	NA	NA	TGTGCCAGCAGCTTAGGGAACGGCTACGAGCAGTACTTC	CASSLGNGYEQYF
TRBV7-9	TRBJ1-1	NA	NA	TGTGCCAGCAGGAATGGGGAAATGAACACTGAAGCTTTCTTT	CASRNGEMNTEAFF
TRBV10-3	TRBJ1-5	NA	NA	TGTGCCATCAGTGAGTCGGGTCATAGCAATCAGCCCCAGCATTTT	CAISESGHSNQPQHF
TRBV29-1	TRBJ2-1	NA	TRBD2	TGCAGCGTTGAATCCGGGACTAGCGGGGGGAATGAGCAGTTCTTC	CSVESGTSGGNEQFF
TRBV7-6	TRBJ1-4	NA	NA	TGTGCCAGCAGCTTAGCGTTGGAGTCTGCAGATGAAAAACTGTTTTTT	CASSLALESADEKLFF
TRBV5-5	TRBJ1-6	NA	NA	TGTGCCAGCAGCAGCCCCCAGGGGAATAATTCACCCCTCCACTTT	CASSSPQGNNSPLHF
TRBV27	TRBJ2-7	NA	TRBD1	TGTGCCAGCAGTTTAGGGACAGGCTACGAGCAGTACTTC	CASSLGTGYEQYF
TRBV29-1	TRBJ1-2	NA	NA	TGCAGCGGGATGGACCCAACTAACTATGGCTACACCTTC	CSGMDPTNYGYTF
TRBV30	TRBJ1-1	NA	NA	TGTGCCTGGAGCGCGGGTATGGGTGACACTGAAGCTTTCTTT	CAWSAGMGDTEAFF
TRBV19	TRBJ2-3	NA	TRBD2	TGTGCCAGTAGTGTTTTTGAGTATAGTAGGGGAGGGTCGGCGCAGTATTTT	CASSVFEYSRGGSAQYF
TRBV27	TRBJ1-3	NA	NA	TGTGCCAGCAGTTTATCTTCGAGACAAGGAAACACCATATATTTT	CASSLSSRQGNTIYF
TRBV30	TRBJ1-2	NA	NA	TGTGCCTGGAGGGACTATAACTTAGGACAAAACCGGGTATCACGGGACACCTTC	CAWRDYNLGQNRVSRDTF
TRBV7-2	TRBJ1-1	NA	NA	TGTGCCAGCAGCTTAGATTTCCCGGGCTTGAACACTGAAGCTTTCTTT	CASSLDFPGLNTEAFF
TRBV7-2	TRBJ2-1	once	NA	TGTGCCAGCAGCTTCCCTGGTAGGAGTAAACGGGGACACGAGCAGTTCTTC	CASSFPGRSKRGHEQFF
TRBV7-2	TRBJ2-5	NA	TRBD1	TGTGCCAGCAGCCAAGGGACAGGGAAAGAGACCCAGTACTTC	CASSQGTGKETQYF
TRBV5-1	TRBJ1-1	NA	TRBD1	TGCGCCAGCGGTAGGGGGCTCCAGAACACTGAAGCTTTCTTT	CASGRGLQNTEAFF
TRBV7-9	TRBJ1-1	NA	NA	TGTGCCAGCAGCTTACCGGAATTGGGCACTGAAGCTTTCTTT	CASSLPELGTEAFF
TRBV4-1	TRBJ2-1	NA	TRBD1	TGCGCCAGCAGCCAAGGCCCGGACAGGGGGAGCTCCTACAATGAGCAGTTCTTC	CASSQGPDRGSSYNEQFF
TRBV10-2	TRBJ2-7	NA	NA	TGCGCCAGCAGTGGGGAGGAGAGGGGGGGCTACGAGCAGTACTTC	CASSGEERGGYEQYF